These T cell receptor beta chains were read from a single sample in a study of response to subunit inactivated influenza vaccine. TCRdb itself ran the RT-PCR reads through MiXCR, one entry per CDR3 protein. The sample lists about 570,000 distinct CDR3 sequences, about 11% seen once, with around 10% in the top ten. These sequences were also reported in another study, on T cells expressing NK-cell markers.

The sample here was PBMCs from blood, taken on the day of vaccination. Receptor source: a man aged 45-65 years who received an inactivated influenza vaccine. Both conserved end residues are trimmed from each CDR3. Each record gives: J gene, V gene, D gene, CDR3 protein. The D gene is left open where the match is weak.

J gene: TRBJ2-3
V gene: TRBV20-1
D gene: TRBD2
CDR3 protein: SARLAGGPSTDTQY

J gene: TRBJ2-2
V gene: TRBV10-3
D gene: TRBD1
CDR3 protein: AISDFRGGQGSGELF

J gene: TRBJ2-1
V gene: TRBV20-1
D gene: TRBD2
CDR3 protein: SARVGGGYNEQF

J gene: TRBJ2-5
V gene: TRBV4-2
D gene: .
CDR3 protein: ASSQDRGGQETQY

J gene: TRBJ2-3
V gene: TRBV20-1
D gene: .
CDR3 protein: SAPHSSTDTQY

J gene: TRBJ2-5
V gene: TRBV6-1
D gene: .
CDR3 protein: ASSTGQQGTQY

J gene: TRBJ2-3
V gene: TRBV4-1
D gene: TRBD2
CDR3 protein: ASSQIIAGGRPDTQY

J gene: TRBJ2-7
V gene: TRBV7-3
D gene: .
CDR3 protein: ASSLGSRGAGEQY

J gene: TRBJ2-7
V gene: TRBV20-1
D gene: .
CDR3 protein: SAFIAARSYEQY

J gene: TRBJ1-1
V gene: TRBV20-1
D gene: TRBD1
CDR3 protein: SATRTGRRTF

J gene: TRBJ2-7
V gene: TRBV25-1
D gene: .
CDR3 protein: ASAEGSFYEQY

J gene: TRBJ2-1
V gene: TRBV20-1
D gene: TRBD2
CDR3 protein: SAEVAGQSNEQF

J gene: TRBJ2-7
V gene: TRBV20-1
D gene: .
CDR3 protein: SAEVWDTYSYEQY

J gene: TRBJ2-1
V gene: TRBV29-1
D gene: TRBD2
CDR3 protein: SVDVAYSGGHNEQF

J gene: TRBJ1-2
V gene: TRBV6-5
D gene: .
CDR3 protein: ASSYSAAGDKTYGYT

J gene: TRBJ2-1
V gene: TRBV20-1
D gene: TRBD2
CDR3 protein: SASGGAARANEQF

J gene: TRBJ2-2
V gene: TRBV6-1
D gene: TRBD2
CDR3 protein: ASKGTSLSTGELF

J gene: TRBJ1-2
V gene: TRBV20-1
D gene: .
CDR3 protein: SAKGPNRNYGYT

J gene: TRBJ2-1
V gene: TRBV13
D gene: TRBD2
CDR3 protein: ASSQGLAGAVYNEQF

J gene: TRBJ2-1
V gene: TRBV14
D gene: .
CDR3 protein: ASSQDPGGPSNEQF

J gene: TRBJ2-1
V gene: TRBV29-1
D gene: TRBD2
CDR3 protein: SVEGRESYNEQF

J gene: TRBJ2-5
V gene: TRBV11-2
D gene: TRBD2
CDR3 protein: ASSLAISGGLETQY

J gene: TRBJ2-3
V gene: TRBV5-1
D gene: TRBD1
CDR3 protein: ASSTTGGVSTDTQY

J gene: TRBJ2-1
V gene: TRBV20-1
D gene: .
CDR3 protein: SAREGSSYNEQF

J gene: TRBJ2-5
V gene: TRBV29-1
D gene: TRBD1
CDR3 protein: SARDSRQETQY

J gene: TRBJ2-7
V gene: TRBV28
D gene: .
CDR3 protein: ASVPGRPLYEQY

J gene: TRBJ2-1
V gene: TRBV15
D gene: .
CDR3 protein: ATSRDLGGGAYNEQF